Listed below are T cell receptor beta chains from one sample, sequenced in a study of brain T cells in children with intractable seizures. TCRdb's table, derived via immunoSEQ multiplex PCR, lists solely in-frame clones and lacks some. This table holds about 340,000 clones, over 90% found once. Sequences were derived from peripheral blood, sampled approximately 5 months after surgery. These receptors were collected from a boy in the first two years of life with tuberous sclerosis and intractable seizures. Both conserved end residues are part of each CDR3. D genes are given only for firm matches. Only part of the rows carry a size: once, few, many, or a class if the clone is expanded.

d_call j_call clone_size v_call cdr3_nt cdr3_aa
NA TRBJ1-1 NA TRBV19 TGTGCCAGTAGTATCCTGAACACTGAAGCTTTCTTT CASSILNTEAFF
TRBD1 TRBJ2-7 NA TRBV5-1 TGCGCCAGCAGCTGGGGACAGGGGGTTTACGAGCAGTACTTC CASSWGQGVYEQYF
TRBD1 TRBJ2-5 NA TRBV5-1 TGCGCCAGCAGGGACAGGTCTCAAGAGACCCAGTACTTC CASRDRSQETQYF
NA TRBJ1-4 NA TRBV14 TGTGCCAGCAGCCATGCCCGGGACCCACCTTTAAATGAAAAACTGTTTTTT CASSHARDPPLNEKLFF
NA TRBJ2-3 NA TRBV6-5 TGTGCCAGCAGCTATGACTTAAGCACAGATACGCAGTATTTT CASSYDLSTDTQYF
NA TRBJ2-7 NA TRBV11-1 TGTGCCAGCAGCCTATCCCTCTACGAGCAGTACTTC CASSLSLYEQYF
TRBD2 TRBJ2-1 once TRBV19 TGTGCCAGTAGCCTTCGACTAGCGGGGGTAAATGAGCAGTTCTTC CASSLRLAGVNEQFF
TRBD1 TRBJ1-2 NA TRBV10-3 TGTGCCATCAGTGAGTTCATCGCACCGGGACAGGGGGAAAGAGGCTACACCTTC CAISEFIAPGQGERGYTF
TRBD1 TRBJ2-1 NA TRBV5-1 TGCGCCAGCAGCGCGCTAGGGACAGCCTACAATGAGCAGTTCTTC CASSALGTAYNEQFF
NA TRBJ2-3 NA TRBV6-6 TGTGCCAGCAGTCGGGGACTCGACGACCCTAGCACAGATACGCAGTATTTT CASSRGLDDPSTDTQYF
NA TRBJ2-1 NA TRBV27 TGTGCCAGCGGAAAGGCCCCTAGATACAATGAGCAGTTCTTC CASGKAPRYNEQFF
NA TRBJ1-2 NA TRBV19 TGTGCCAGTAGTATAGTACCGGAGGCCTATGGCTACACCTTC CASSIVPEAYGYTF
NA TRBJ1-2 once TRBV30 TGTGCCTGGAGCCCGAAGGGACACACCTATGGCTACACCTTC CAWSPKGHTYGYTF
NA TRBJ1-3 NA TRBV2 TGTGCCAGCAGTGAACACAGGGAGAGGGACACCATATATTTT CASSEHRERDTIYF
NA TRBJ2-1 NA TRBV7-8 TGTGCCAGCAGCCCGACGGGGCAACCGAGGGAGCAGTTCTTC CASSPTGQPREQFF
TRBD2 TRBJ2-1 NA TRBV24-1 TGTGCCACCAGTGGACTAGCGGCCCACTACAATGAGCAGTTCTTC CATSGLAAHYNEQFF
TRBD2 TRBJ2-3 NA TRBV6-4 TGTGCCAGCAGTGACTCGTCGCGGGGGACTAGCGGATGGGGGAGCACAGATACGCAGTATTTT CASSDSSRGTSGWGSTDTQYF
NA TRBJ2-5 NA TRBV6-6 TGTGCCAGCAGTTACTCGGACTTCCAAGAGACCCAGTACTTC CASSYSDFQETQYF
NA TRBJ1-1 NA TRBV5-6 TGTGCCAGCAGCTTGACCCCCCCAGACATCACTGAAGCTTTCTTT CASSLTPPDITEAFF
TRBD1 TRBJ1-2 NA TRBV5-1 TGCGCCAGCAGCCCACGGACAGGGAACGAACGATATGGCTACACCTTC CASSPRTGNERYGYTF
NA TRBJ2-7 NA TRBV12-3/TRBV12-4 TGTGCCAGCAGCTCCCCTCTAGCGTTCGAGCAGTACTTC CASSSPLAFEQYF
NA TRBJ1-2 NA TRBV7-9 TGTGCCAGCAGCTTAAACTCACCGGGACCCACTAACTATGGCTACACCTTC CASSLNSPGPTNYGYTF
TRBD1 TRBJ2-2 NA TRBV7-2 TGTGCCAGCAGCTTATTTCTCCGGGACAGAGGGAACACCGGGGAGCTGTTTTTT CASSLFLRDRGNTGELFF
NA TRBJ1-2 NA TRBV5-1 TGCGCCAGCAGCTTGGGTGGTCCAGCGGGAGGCTACACCTTC CASSLGGPAGGYTF
TRBD1 TRBJ2-3 NA TRBV3-1/TRBV3-2 TGTGCCAGCAGCCAGGATGGACAGGGGGCCTCGGATACGCAGTATTTT CASSQDGQGASDTQYF
NA TRBJ2-1 NA TRBV9 TGTGCCAGCAGCGTAAGAGGGAGCTCCTACAATGAGCAGTTCTTC CASSVRGSSYNEQFF
TRBD2 TRBJ2-7 NA TRBV7-8 TGTGCCAGCAGCCTAGCGGAGACCTCCTACGAGCAGTACTTC CASSLAETSYEQYF
TRBD2 TRBJ2-1 few TRBV28 TGTGCCAGCAGTTTTTGGGGGACTAGCGGGAGCAATGAGCAGTTCTTC CASSFWGTSGSNEQFF
NA TRBJ2-5 NA TRBV18 TGTGCCAGCTCACCTACACAAGAGACCCAGTACTTC CASSPTQETQYF
TRBD1 TRBJ2-1 NA TRBV2 TGTGCCAGCAGGGAGACAGGGTCTGAGCAGTTCTTC CASRETGSEQFF
NA TRBJ2-3 NA TRBV19 TGTGCCAGTAGTACCCGTTCCTGGGATACGCAGTATTTT CASSTRSWDTQYF
NA TRBJ2-7 NA TRBV5-6 TGTGCCAGCAGCTCTCCAGCGGAACACACCTACGAGCAGTACTTC CASSSPAEHTYEQYF
NA TRBJ2-7 NA TRBV3-1/TRBV3-2 TGTGCCAGCAGCCAAGGTCCCGGGGGCTACGAGCAGTACTTC CASSQGPGGYEQYF
TRBD2 TRBJ2-3 NA TRBV2 TGTGCCAGCAGACCCAAAGCGGGGAGCACAGATACGCAGTATTTT CASRPKAGSTDTQYF
NA TRBJ1-3 NA TRBV7-3 TGTGCCAGCAGCTTAACTCGCCCAGCCGGTCCTGGAAACACCATATATTTT CASSLTRPAGPGNTIYF
NA TRBJ1-1 NA TRBV19 TGTGCCACATCGCCGGGGGGGAACACTGAAGCTTTCTTT CATSPGGNTEAFF
NA TRBJ1-4 NA TRBV28 TGTGCCAGCAGTTTAGTGGGGCCTGGAGAAAAACTGTTTTTT CASSLVGPGEKLFF
NA TRBJ1-1 NA TRBV9 TGTGCCAGCAGCTCCAGTCCGACAGCCGCGCGTGGGAACACTGAAGCTTTCTTT CASSSSPTAARGNTEAFF
NA TRBJ2-7 NA TRBV5-6 TGTGCCAGCAGCCTTGCTGACTACGAGCAGTACTTC CASSLADYEQYF
NA TRBJ1-1 NA TRBV6-2/TRBV6-3 TGTGCCAGCAGTAGACGCGGACGGATGAACACTGAAGCTTTCTTT CASSRRGRMNTEAFF
TRBD2 TRBJ2-1 NA TRBV24-1 TGTGCCACCAGTGATTTGGAAGCGGGGGAATACAATGAGCAGTTCTTC CATSDLEAGEYNEQFF
TRBD1 TRBJ1-4 NA TRBV7-9 TGTGCCAGCAGCCCAAAGGAGGGGGCCGAGGAAAAACTGTTTTTT CASSPKEGAEEKLFF
NA TRBJ1-2 NA TRBV12-3/TRBV12-4 TGTGCCAGCAGTTTAGCCTTGCGGGCTGGCTACACCTTC CASSLALRAGYTF
TRBD2 TRBJ2-7 NA TRBV27 TGTGCCAGCAGTTTATCTCTAGCGGGGGGACCCTACGAGCAGTACTTC CASSLSLAGGPYEQYF
NA TRBJ2-5 NA TRBV3-1/TRBV3-2 TGTGCCAGCAGCGGGCCGGAGGGGACCCAGTACTTC CASSGPEGTQYF
NA TRBJ2-1 NA TRBV10-1 TGCGCCAGCAGTGAGATAAGGGCTAGCTCCTACAATGAGCAGTTCTTC CASSEIRASSYNEQFF
NA TRBJ1-1 few TRBV3-1/TRBV3-2 TGTGCCAGCAGCCTTCAGACAGATAACACTGAAGCTTTCTTT CASSLQTDNTEAFF
NA TRBJ1-1 NA TRBV6-6 TGTGCCAGCAGTACTTGGAAGGCGTGGGCTTTCTTT CASSTWKAWAFF
TRBD1 TRBJ1-6 NA TRBV2 TGTGCCAGAGGACAGGTCAATTCACCCCTCCACTTT CARGQVNSPLHF
NA TRBJ2-2 NA TRBV19 TGTGCCAGTAGTAGCGGGAGAGGGGGCACCGGGGAGCTGTTTTTT CASSSGRGGTGELFF
NA TRBJ1-3 few TRBV7-9 TGTGCCAGCAGCTTAAGACAGCCCTCTGGAAACACCATATATTTT CASSLRQPSGNTIYF
NA TRBJ1-2 NA TRBV7-8 TGTGCCAGCAGCCCTAACAGCGATCGCGGGGGTGACGGCTACACCTTC CASSPNSDRGGDGYTF
NA TRBJ1-3 NA TRBV10-3 TGTGCCATCAGTGAGAACACCTCTGGAAACACCATATATTTT CAISENTSGNTIYF
NA TRBJ1-4 NA TRBV10-3 TGTGCCATCAGTGAGATGGGGGCGGCTAATGAAAAACTGTTTTTT CAISEMGAANEKLFF
NA TRBJ2-1 NA TRBV7-3 TGTGCCAGCAGCTTAACGGAGGCAGGGGTAAAGTCTGAGCAGTTCTTC CASSLTEAGVKSEQFF
NA TRBJ1-6 NA TRBV3-1/TRBV3-2 TGTGCCAGCAGCTTCGGGGGTTCCCTCCACTTT CASSFGGSLHF
TRBD1 TRBJ2-3 NA TRBV5-1 TGCGCCAGCAGCAGGGGGCCCACAGATACGCAGTATTTT CASSRGPTDTQYF
TRBD2 TRBJ2-1 once TRBV19 TGTGCCAGTAGTAACCGGGGGGATGAGCAGTTCTTC CASSNRGDEQFF